A single sample gave rise to the 25 T cell receptor beta chains below, sequenced in a study of cytomegalovirus exposure and HLA in healthy donors (dated by TCRdb to 2015 to 2018). The method behind the library was the immunoSEQ multiplex PCR assay. For the multiplex PCR, a mixture combining 60 forward primers for TCR Vbeta segments and 13 reverse primers for TCR Jbeta segments was used. TCRdb re-hosts the immuneACCESS table, in-frame sequences only. Its copies lack some clones; in the studies checked, an unresolved V gene accounts for under half of them, and the cause for the rest is not known. The sample profile shows over 150,000 clones; roughly two thirds of them were found once. The ten largest account for about 2.9% of the sample. Sample: PBMCs. All receptors derive from a middle-aged woman in good health and CMV-seropositive.

This chain links TRBV9 with TRBJ2-2; possible D gene TRBD2, 5 bases. The CDR3 contains 14 residues. Germline CDR1 is SGDLS and CDR2 is YYNGEE. With 4 bases removed from V and 5 bases from J, the gap between germline ends came to 12 bases. The CDR3 DNA reads TGTGCCAGCAGCCTCCGCACGGGGACCGGGGAGCTGTTTTTT. Translation gives CASSLRTGTGELFF.

This chain connects TRBV7-9 to TRBJ1-5; TRBD1 might be the D (5 bases). There are 16 residues in the CDR3. The germline V gene has CDR1 SEHNR and CDR2 FQNEAQ (reference sequence). V was clipped by 5 bases and J by 6 bases, with 20 bases between them. CDR3 nucleotide sequence: TGTGCCAGCAGCGTATGGGCAGGGCTGAGTGGTCAGCCCCAGCATTTT. It specifies CASSVWAGLSGQPQHF.

The chain links TRBV9 to TRBJ1-4, with D tentatively TRBD1 (5 bases). The length of the CDR3 is 15 residues. CDR1 SGDLS and CDR2 YYNGEE come from the germline V gene. V lost 3 bases to trimming and J lost 5 bases, with 14 bases between them. This CDR3 reads CASSAPGRGNEKLFF. The CDR3 nucleotides read TGTGCCAGCAGCGCCCCGGGGAGGGGAAATGAAAAACTGTTTTTT.

This chain links TRBV5-4 with TRBJ2-7; D may be TRBD2 (6 bases). Germline values: CDR1 SGHNT, CDR2 YYREEE (reference sequence). V was cut by 3 bases and J by 6 bases, with 10 bases left in between. There are 12 residues in the CDR3. In DNA, the CDR3 is TGTGCCAGCAGCTCCGCGGGGTCCGAGCAGTACTTC. Amino acid sequence: CASSSAGSEQYF.

V gene TRBV2 combines with J gene TRBJ2-7, with D tentatively TRBD1 (5 bases). The length of the CDR3 is 13 residues. Per the germline V gene, CDR1 is SNHLY and CDR2 is FYNNEI. The V gene lost 2 bases and the J gene lost 6 bases, with 11 bases spanning the gap. CDR3 coding DNA: TGTGCCAGCAGTGAAAGGCAGGGCGGCGAGCAGTACTTC. This sequence encodes CASSERQGGEQYF.

This chain connects TRBV7-6 to TRBJ2-1; tentative D call: TRBD1 (5 bases). Germline loops: CDR1 SGHVS, CDR2 FNYEAQ. V shed 2 bases and J shed 10 bases, with 9 bases lying between them. The CDR3 consists of 12 residues. The CDR3 coding sequence is TGTGCCAGCAGCTTATTTCAGGGAGAGCAGTTCTTC. Protein sequence: CASSLFQGEQFF. Full variable domain (outside the CDR3, taken from reference TRBV7-6 and TRBJ2-1): GAGVSQSPRYKVTKRGQDVALRCDPISGHVSLYWYRQALGQGPEFLTYFNYEAQQDKSGLPNDRFSAERPEGSISTLTIQRTEQRDSAMYRCASSLFQGEQFFGPGTRLTVL.

As DNA, the CDR3 is TGCGCCAGCAGCTTGTCGGGGATTAACACTGAAGCTTTCTTT. Its translation is CASSLSGINTEAFF. The J gene is TRBJ1-1, the V gene TRBV5-1; D unresolved. The V and J ends lost 1 base and 2 bases respectively, with 9 bases between them. The CDR3 spans 14 residues. The germline gives CDR1 SGHRS, CDR2 YFSETQ. Supplemented by reference TRBV5-1 and TRBJ1-1, the full variable domain reads KAGVTQTPRYLIKTRGQQVTLSCSPISGHRSVSWYQQTPGQGLQFLFEYFSETQRNKGNFPGRFSGRQFSNSRSEMNVSTLELGDSALYLCASSLSGINTEAFFGQGTRLTVV.

The chain uses TRBV6-1 and TRBJ1-2; 7 nucleotides agree with TRBD1. This CDR3 is 14 amino acids long. Germline V gives CDR1 MNHNS, CDR2 SASEGT. The V and J ends lost 7 bases and 3 bases, in that order; junction bases with no gene match: 8. CDR3 coding DNA: TGTGCCAGCATTGACAGGGCGTGGTACTATGGCTACACCTTC. Residues: CASIDRAWYYGYTF.

This clone was observed a few times. This chain links TRBV4-3 with TRBJ2-1; D is possibly TRBD1 (5 bases). The CDR3 runs 11 residues. V lost 5 bases and J 9 bases, leaving 8 bases between the germline ends. The germline V gene has CDR1 LGHNA and CDR2 YSLEER. CDR3 DNA sequence: TGCGCCAGCAGCAAGGGGCCTGAGCAGTTCTTC. Translation gives CASSKGPEQFF.

The genes are TRBV5-1 and TRBJ2-1, with TRBD2 matching 10 bases. The V gene end was trimmed by 0 bases and the J gene end by 9 bases; junction bases not matched to a gene: 6. This CDR3 spans 15 amino acids. Germline V gives CDR1 SGHRS, CDR2 YFSETQ. CDR3: CASSLESSGRGEQFF. CDR3 nucleotides: TGCGCCAGCAGCTTGGAGTCTAGCGGGAGAGGTGAGCAGTTCTTC.

This clone was counted between two and nine times. This chain uses TRBV7-2 with TRBJ2-5; D possibly corresponds to TRBD1 (6 bases). The length of the CDR3 is 12 residues. V was pared by 5 bases and J by 8 bases, with 12 bases between. Germline-derived CDR1 and CDR2 are SGHTA and FQGNSA. The CDR3 protein is CASSPRRGTQYF. The CDR3 nucleotides are TGTGCCAGCAGCCCCCGCAGGGGCACCCAGTACTTC. Using reference TRBV7-2 and TRBJ2-5 for the parts outside the CDR3, the full variable domain is GAGVSQSPSNKVTEKGKDVELRCDPISGHTALYWYRQSLGQGLEFLIYFQGNSAPDKSGLPSDRFSAERTGGSVSTLTIQRTQQEDSAVYLCASSPRRGTQYFGPGTRLLVL.

The chain employs TRBV5-8 and TRBJ1-2, with D perhaps matching TRBD1 (5 bases). Deletions cut 7 bases from V and 3 bases from J, with 16 bases between. This CDR3 region has 14 residues. The germline V gene encodes CDR1 SGHTS and CDR2 YDEGEE. The CDR3 nucleotides are TGTGCCAGCTTGGATCGCAGGGCTGACTATGGCTACACCTTC. Translated: CASLDRRADYGYTF.

The rearrangement uses TRBV5-8 and TRBJ1-2; a possible D gene is TRBD1 (5 bases). V was shortened by 4 bases and J by 8 bases, with 18 bases between the two germline ends. CDR1 is SGHTS, CDR2 YDEGEE, per germline. CDR3 length: 14 residues. The CDR3 DNA follows: TGTGCCAGCAGCCAATGGCAGGGAATAGAGGGCTACACCTTC. It is translated as CASSQWQGIEGYTF.

The chain uses TRBV19 and TRBJ2-2, with 9 positions matching TRBD1. This CDR3 has 12 residues. The germline V gene encodes CDR1 LNHDA and CDR2 SQIVND (reference sequence). Trimming cost V 11 bases and J 6 bases; bases outside gene matches: 4. Here the CDR3 reads CAGTGGPGELFF. DNA for the CDR3: TGTGCCGGAACAGGGGGCCCCGGGGAGCTGTTTTTT.

V is TRBV20-1 and J is TRBJ2-7; no clear D. Germline loops: CDR1 DFQATT, CDR2 SNEGSKA (reference sequence). Trimming took 2 bases from V and 3 from J, leaving 5 bases between them. CDR3 length equals 11 residues. This CDR3 reads CSARNNYEQYF. CDR3 bases: TGCAGTGCTAGAAACAACTACGAGCAGTACTTC.

J is TRBJ2-1 and V is TRBV5-8; 8 positions match TRBD2. The CDR3 runs 16 residues. V was clipped by 7 bases and J by 4 bases; unmatched bases: 13. Germline V gives CDR1 SGHTS, CDR2 YDEGEE. CDR3 sequence: CASPFNGGAMYNEQFF. Written as DNA, the CDR3 is TGTGCCAGCCCATTCAACGGGGGGGCAATGTACAATGAGCAGTTCTTC.

The rearrangement joins TRBV4-2 to TRBJ2-1; 7 bases are a match to TRBD2. Germline V CDR1 and CDR2: LGHNA, YNFKEQ. The CDR3 totals 15 residues. V trimming: 2 bases; J trimming: 3 bases; junction bases outside the gene matches: 4. CDR3 DNA sequence: TGTGCCAGCAGCCAACGGACTAGTGGCTACAATGAGCAGTTCTTC. This sequence encodes CASSQRTSGYNEQFF.

This sequence joins TRBV5-4 and TRBJ2-1; 14 bases align to TRBD2. CDR1 and CDR2 from the germline V gene are SGHNT and YYREEE (reference sequence). The CDR3 extends over 16 amino acids. Losses at the gene ends were 2 bases for V and 7 bases for J; bases not matched to a gene: 5. The CDR3 region has the DNA TGTGCCAGCAGCTTAGTGGGACTAGCGGGAGTAAATGAGCAGTTCTTC. It codes for CASSLVGLAGVNEQFF.

This clone has a handful of counts. The rearrangement links TRBV28 to TRBJ2-7; TRBD2 is a possible D gene (6 bases). Germline values: CDR1 MDHEN, CDR2 SYDVKM. Trimming took 3 bases from V and 0 from J, leaving 15 bases between them. This CDR3 has 16 residues. The CDR3 coding sequence is TGTGCCAGCAGTTTGTCGGGAGCCCCACTCTCCTACGAGCAGTACTTC. Amino acids: CASSLSGAPLSYEQYF.

The gene calls are TRBV7-2 and TRBJ2-7; D not certain. V gave up 1 base and J gave up 3 bases, with 10 bases separating them. The CDR3 contains 14 residues. Germline lookup yields CDR1 SGHTA and CDR2 FQGNSA. The CDR3 sequence is CASSLDGSGYEQYF. CDR3 bases: TGTGCCAGCAGCTTAGACGGGTCTGGCTACGAGCAGTACTTC.

This clone was recorded a few times. Other DNA sequences in the same sample also yield this CDR3. The genes are TRBV19 and TRBJ2-5; no definite D call. Germline V gives CDR1 LNHDA, CDR2 SQIVND (reference sequence). The CDR3 is made up of 11 amino acids. V was shortened by 4 bases and J by 3 bases, with 3 bases between the two germline ends. The CDR3 region is CASSTEETQYF. DNA for the CDR3: TGTGCCAGTAGTACAGAAGAGACCCAGTACTTC.

The CDR3 coding sequence is TGTGCCTCCTCCCGGGGGGCAAACACTGAAGCTTTCTTT. Protein: CASSRGANTEAFF. This rearrangement joins TRBV12-5 to TRBJ1-1; D perhaps matches TRBD1 (6 bases). Per germline, CDR1 LGHNT and CDR2 FRNRAP. This CDR3 region has 13 residues.

CDR3 region: CASTGTGGNQPQHF. In DNA, the CDR3 is TGTGCCAGCACCGGGACAGGGGGCAATCAGCCCCAGCATTTT. The chain employs TRBV2 and TRBJ1-5; 10 bases align to TRBD1. The CDR3 contains 14 residues. Germline V lookup: CDR1 SNHLY, CDR2 FYNNEI. The trim removed 7 bases at V and 2 bases at J, leaving 2 bases unmatched.

The chain links TRBV5-6 to TRBJ1-3; D gene ambiguous. V was pared by 4 bases and J by 4 bases, with 15 bases between. Germline-derived CDR1 and CDR2 are SGHDT and YYEEEE. This CDR3 region has 15 residues. Written as DNA, the CDR3 is TGTGCCAGCAGCCGGAGGGTTGCCGGGGGAAACACCATATATTTT. Translation gives CASSRRVAGGNTIYF.

Note on this clone: An end of the junction does not agree with germline; a read error may underlie this. The sample holds other DNA sequences that translate to the same CDR3. The chain employs TRBV6-5 and TRBJ2-2; 10 bases are shared with TRBD1. The length of the CDR3 is 15 residues. Germline CDR1 is MNHEY and CDR2 is SVGAGI. As DNA, the CDR3 is TGTGCTAGCAGACGACAGGGGGCTTTCACCGGGGAGCTGTTTTTT. Residues: CASRRQGAFTGELFF.